This T cell receptor beta chain stems from a study of Ad26.COV2.S vaccination and SARS-CoV-2 variants. TCRdb's table, derived via immunoSEQ multiplex PCR, lists solely in-frame clones and lacks some. The sample gives 350,000 to 500,000 clones, about 92% of which show up once; about 4.5% is in the top ten. CDR1 is MNHNY, CDR2 SVGAGI, per germline (reference sequence). Unmatched junction bases numbered 6, after V lost 4 bases and J lost 9 bases. This CDR3 region has 13 residues. Treatment defined: some 19 received Ad26.COV2.S at low or high dose, single or two shots; about 5 received placebo; per-sample allocation not given. Vaccine and placebo recipients were sampled on day 63 after the first injection. Adults aged 18-55 years in Boston included the donor. Vaccination employed an Ad26 vector expressing the Wuhan-strain SARS-CoV-2 spike.

The chain employs TRBV6-6 and TRBJ2-4, with 7 bases aligning to TRBD2. This TCR derives from a person between 18 and 65 years old who received the Ad26.COV2.S COVID-19 vaccine or a placebo. Specimen: peripheral blood, collected in a trial of Ad26.COV2.S vaccine versus placebo. The CDR3 DNA reads as TGTGCCAGCAGTTCGAGCGGGATTGTCATTCAGTACTTC. Protein: CASSSSGIVIQYF.